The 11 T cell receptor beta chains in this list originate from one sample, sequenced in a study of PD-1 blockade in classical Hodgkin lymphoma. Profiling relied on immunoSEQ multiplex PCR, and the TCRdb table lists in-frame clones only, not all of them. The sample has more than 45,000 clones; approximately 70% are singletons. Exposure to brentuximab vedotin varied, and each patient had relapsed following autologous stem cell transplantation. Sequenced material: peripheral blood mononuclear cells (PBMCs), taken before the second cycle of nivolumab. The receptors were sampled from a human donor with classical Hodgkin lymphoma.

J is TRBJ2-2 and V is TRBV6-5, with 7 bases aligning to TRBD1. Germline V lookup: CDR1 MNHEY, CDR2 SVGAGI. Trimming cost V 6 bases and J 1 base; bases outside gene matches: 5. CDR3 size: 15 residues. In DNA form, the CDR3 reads TGTGCCAGCAGCCCTACAGGGGTGAACACCGGGGAGCTGTTTTTT. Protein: CASSPTGVNTGELFF.

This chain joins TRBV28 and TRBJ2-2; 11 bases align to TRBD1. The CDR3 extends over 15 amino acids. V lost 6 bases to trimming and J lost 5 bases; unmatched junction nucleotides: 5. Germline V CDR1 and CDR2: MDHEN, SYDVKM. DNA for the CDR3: TGTGCCAGCAGCCCCGGGACAGGGGGGACCGGGGAGCTGTTTTTT. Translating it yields CASSPGTGGTGELFF. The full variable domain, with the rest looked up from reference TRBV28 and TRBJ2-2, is DVKVTQSSRYLVKRTGEKVFLECVQDMDHENMFWYRQDPGLGLRLIYFSYDVKMKEKGDIPEGYSVSREKKERFSLILESASTNQTSMYLCASSPGTGGTGELFFGEGSRLTVL.

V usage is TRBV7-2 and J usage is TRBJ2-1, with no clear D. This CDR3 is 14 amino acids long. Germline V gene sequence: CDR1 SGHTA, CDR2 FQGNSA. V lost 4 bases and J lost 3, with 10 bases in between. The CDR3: CASSSAQYYNEQFF. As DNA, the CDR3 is TGTGCCAGCAGCTCGGCGCAGTACTACAATGAGCAGTTCTTC. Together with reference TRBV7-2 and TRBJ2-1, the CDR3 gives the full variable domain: GAGVSQSPSNKVTEKGKDVELRCDPISGHTALYWYRQSLGQGLEFLIYFQGNSAPDKSGLPSDRFSAERTGGSVSTLTIQRTQQEDSAVYLCASSSAQYYNEQFFGPGTRLTVL.

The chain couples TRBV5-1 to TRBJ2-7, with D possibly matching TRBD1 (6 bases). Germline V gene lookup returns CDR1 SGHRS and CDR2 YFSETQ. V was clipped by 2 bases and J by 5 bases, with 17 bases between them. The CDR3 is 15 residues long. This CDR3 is CASSLRQGFPHEQYF. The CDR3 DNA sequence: TGCGCCAGCAGCTTACGGCAGGGGTTCCCTCACGAGCAGTACTTC.

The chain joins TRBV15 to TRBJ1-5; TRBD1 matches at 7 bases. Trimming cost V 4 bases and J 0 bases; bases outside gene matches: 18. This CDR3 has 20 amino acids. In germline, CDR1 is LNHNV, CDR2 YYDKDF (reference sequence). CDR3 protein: CATSTLVGTGASNSNQPQHF. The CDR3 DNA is TGTGCCACCAGCACTTTGGTCGGTACAGGGGCGAGTAATAGCAATCAGCCCCAGCATTTT.

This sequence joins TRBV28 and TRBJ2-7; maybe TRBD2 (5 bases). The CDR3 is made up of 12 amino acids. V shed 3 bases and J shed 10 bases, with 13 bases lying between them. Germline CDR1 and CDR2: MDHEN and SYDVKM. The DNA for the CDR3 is TGTGCCAGCAGTTTTGGGTTTGGAGGACAGTACTTC. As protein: CASSFGFGGQYF.

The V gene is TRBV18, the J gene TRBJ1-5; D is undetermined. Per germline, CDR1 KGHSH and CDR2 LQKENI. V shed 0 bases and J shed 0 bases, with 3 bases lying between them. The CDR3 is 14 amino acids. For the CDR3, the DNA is TGTGCCAGCTCACCACCCAATAGCAATCAGCCCCAGCATTTT. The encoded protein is CASSPPNSNQPQHF.

CDR3 amino acids: CASSPSGTPYGYTEAFF. The CDR3 DNA reads as TGTGCCAGCAGCCCATCCGGGACACCTTACGGATACACTGAAGCTTTCTTT. The V gene is TRBV28, the J gene TRBJ1-1; the D gene is possibly TRBD1 (6 bases). This CDR3 is 17 amino acids long. Germline loops: CDR1 MDHEN, CDR2 SYDVKM. The V end lost 6 bases, the J end lost 3 bases, and 23 bases lay between the germline ends.

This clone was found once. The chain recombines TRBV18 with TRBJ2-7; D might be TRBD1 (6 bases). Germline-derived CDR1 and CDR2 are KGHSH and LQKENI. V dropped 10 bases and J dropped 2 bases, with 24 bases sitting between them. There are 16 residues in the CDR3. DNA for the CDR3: TGTGCCACCGCCCAAAGGCCGGCCGAGGGGGCCTACGAGCAGTACTTC. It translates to CATAQRPAEGAYEQYF.

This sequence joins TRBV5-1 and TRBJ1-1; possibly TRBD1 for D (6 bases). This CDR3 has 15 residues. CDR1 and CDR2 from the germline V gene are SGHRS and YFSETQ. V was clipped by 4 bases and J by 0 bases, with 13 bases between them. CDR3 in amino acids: CASSRGQLMNTEAFF. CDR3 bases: TGCGCCAGCAGCCGCGGACAGCTCATGAACACTGAAGCTTTCTTT. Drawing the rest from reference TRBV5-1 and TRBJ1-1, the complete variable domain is KAGVTQTPRYLIKTRGQQVTLSCSPISGHRSVSWYQQTPGQGLQFLFEYFSETQRNKGNFPGRFSGRQFSNSRSEMNVSTLELGDSALYLCASSRGQLMNTEAFFGQGTRLTVV.

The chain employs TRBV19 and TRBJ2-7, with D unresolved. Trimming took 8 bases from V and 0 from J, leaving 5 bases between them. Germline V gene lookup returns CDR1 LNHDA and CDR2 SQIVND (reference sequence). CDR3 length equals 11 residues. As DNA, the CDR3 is TGTGCCAGTCTTAGCTCCTACGAGCAGTACTTC. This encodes CASLSSYEQYF.